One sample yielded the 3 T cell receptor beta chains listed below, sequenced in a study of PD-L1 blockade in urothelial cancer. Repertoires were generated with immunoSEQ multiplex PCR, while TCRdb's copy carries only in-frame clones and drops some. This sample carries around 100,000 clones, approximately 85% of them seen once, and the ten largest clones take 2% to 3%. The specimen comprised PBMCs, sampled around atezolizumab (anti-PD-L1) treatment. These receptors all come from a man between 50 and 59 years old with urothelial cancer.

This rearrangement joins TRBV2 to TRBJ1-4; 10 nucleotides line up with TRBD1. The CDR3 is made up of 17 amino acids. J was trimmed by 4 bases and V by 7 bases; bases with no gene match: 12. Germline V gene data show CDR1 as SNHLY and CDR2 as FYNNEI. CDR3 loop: CASTRQGAITGNEKLFF. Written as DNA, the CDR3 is TGTGCCAGCACAAGACAGGGGGCTATTACTGGTAATGAAAAACTGTTTTTT.

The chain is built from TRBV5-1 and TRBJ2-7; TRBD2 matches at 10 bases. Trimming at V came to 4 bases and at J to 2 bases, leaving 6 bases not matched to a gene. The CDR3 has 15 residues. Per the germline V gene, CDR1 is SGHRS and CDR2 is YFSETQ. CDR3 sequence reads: CASSLLAGLTYEQYF. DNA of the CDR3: TGCGCCAGCAGCCTACTAGCGGGACTAACCTACGAGCAGTACTTC.

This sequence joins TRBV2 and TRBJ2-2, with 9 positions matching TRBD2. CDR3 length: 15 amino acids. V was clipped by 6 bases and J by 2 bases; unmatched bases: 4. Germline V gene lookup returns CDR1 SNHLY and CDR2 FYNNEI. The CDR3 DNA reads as TGTGCCAGCAGGAACCTAGCGGGAAACACCGGGGAGCTGTTTTTT. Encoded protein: CASRNLAGNTGELFF.